This TCR beta chain originates from a study of T cell repertoires in ileal Crohn's disease (dated by TCRdb to between 2018 and 2021). About the full investigation: Median disease duration was about eight years, and around a third of patients were identified as active smokers at the time of surgery. A Rutgeerts score higher than i0 was the definition used for endoscopic postoperative recurrence. All patients had surgery for a complication: stricturing disease in approximately 61% and penetrating disease in 39%. Postoperative therapy was given to about half of the patients, with thiopurines administered to about a dozen patients and anti-TNF agents administered to some 17 patients. Running in parallel with the study was a multicentre cohort set up to find predictors of early endoscopic recurrence following ileocolonic resection. A prospective multicentre cohort supplied the 50 to 70 Crohn's disease patients whose TCR repertoires were analysed. A total of about 170 mucosal samples from roughly 60 patients were sequenced, with samples obtained at several locations on the surgical specimen and at postoperative endoscopy. On the study overall, not on this receptor specifically: Mucosal CD4 and CD8 T cells were sorted and sequenced only in a subgroup of patients, the size of which was not stated. Endoscopic recurrence was found to be associated with higher high-frequency clone percentages at surgery, and recurrence was observed in all patients with clonality above 26.8% (18/57). More high-frequency clones were carried by sorted CD8 T cells than by CD4 T cells, suggesting that mucosal expansions were mainly CD8. Compared with non-smokers, patients who were active smokers at surgery showed a significantly higher proportion of clonal expansions (approximately 28% vs 17%, p=0.02).

About 500 nanograms of biopsy DNA per sample were submitted for commercial TCRB immunosequencing. Adaptive Biotechnology amplified CDR3 regions from genomic DNA with a two-step multiplex PCR that controlled for amplification bias. Primers covering every V and J gene segment were used in the first PCR, while barcodes and Illumina adapters were added in the second PCR. CDR3 libraries were sequenced using an Illumina instrument. On the study's bioinformatics: Vendor-provided pipelines were combined with custom analysis of raw data in R/Bioconductor under R version 3.3.0. Clonality, which ranges from 0 to 1, was calculated as the inverse of the normalised Shannon entropy across all productive clones. High-frequency clones were defined as the share of the repertoire occupied by the top 100 clones, with only clones passing a 95% confidence test being retained. The Simpson index measured repertoire diversity, and the Morisita-Horn index measured overlap between samples. The source is immuneACCESS, and TCRdb retained only in-frame sequences with V and J called. Part of the clones is not carried over; for the studies checked, unresolved V genes explain less than half of this, and the remainder is unexplained. V and J calls and clone size follow that table, whereas D and trimming were derived from the DNA. Present in this sample are roughly 30,000 clones, 80% of which were seen just once. The leading ten clones occupy 15% to 20% of the sample.

This clone was observed a few times. Its antigen specificity is not known. Per-nucleotide qualities are absent, and no much larger clonotype sits a single base away. Adults with ileal or ileocolonic Crohn's disease for whom ileocolonic resection was indicated were considered eligible. Before DNA extraction, whole ileal mucosal biopsies were kept frozen at -80 degrees C. A TRizol-based method was used to extract genomic DNA from the frozen whole biopsies, and the DNA was quantified with a NanoDrop 2000 spectrophotometer. The germline V gene provides CDR1 MGHRA and CDR2 YSYEKL. CDR3 length: 18 amino acids, cysteine to phenylalanine. Only the CDR3 DNA is retained, 54 bases long and in frame from the first base. The germline V end is reduced by 0 bases and the J end by 1 base; junction bases left unmatched: 7.

The rearrangement combines TRBV4-1 with TRBJ2-5, with 11 middle bases fitting TRBD2. The sequencing input was ileal tissue. The source of this sequence is an adult with Crohn's disease. The DNA sequence is TGCGCCAGCAGCCAAGATCGAACTAGCGGGGGTTCCCAAGAGACCCAGTACTTC. Its translation is CASSQDRTSGGSQETQYF.